A single sample gave rise to the 21 T cell receptor beta chains below, sequenced in a study of shared T cell receptors in the human thymus (dated by TCRdb to the early 2020s). Library method: the immunoSEQ multiplex PCR assay. The table was pulled from immuneACCESS by TCRdb, which kept in-frame rearrangements only. Such tables lose some clones; where checked, under half of the loss comes from unresolved V genes, and the rest has no known cause. The sample table holds around 65,000 clones, of which roughly 96% were seen once. The ten largest clonotypes hold roughly 0.033% of the sample. The sample taken for sequencing was thymocytes. These receptor sequences come from a human donor.

The rearrangement joins TRBV6-5 to TRBJ1-4, with D possibly being TRBD1 (6 bases). V was clipped by 0 bases and J by 10 bases, with 12 bases between them. Germline V gene sequence: CDR1 MNHEY, CDR2 SVGAGI. This CDR3 has 14 amino acids. The CDR3 DNA follows: TGTGCCAGCAGTTACTCCAGGGGTGGTGGAAAACTGTTTTTT. It translates to CASSYSRGGGKLFF.

The chain recombines TRBV5-1 with TRBJ2-3; 14 nucleotides align to TRBD2. This CDR3 comprises 20 residues. After removal of 5 bases from V and 7 bases from J, the junction contained 21 bases not matched to a gene. The V gene's germline CDR1 is SGHRS and CDR2 YFSETQ. In DNA, the CDR3 is TGCGCCAGCAGACCTGCCGGGACTAGCGGGGGCCCTGGTGCCTTTAATACGCAGTATTTT. This gives the protein CASRPAGTSGGPGAFNTQYF.

This chain uses TRBV7-2 with TRBJ2-7, with D uncertain. V was pared by 1 base and J by 5 bases, with 6 bases between. The germline V gene encodes CDR1 SGHTA and CDR2 FQGNSA. The length of the CDR3 is 12 residues. The CDR3 loop reads CASSLVGHEQYF. In DNA form, the CDR3 reads TGTGCCAGCAGCTTAGTCGGCCACGAGCAGTACTTC.

The J gene is TRBJ2-2, the V gene TRBV18; the D is unclear. The CDR3 runs 12 residues. Germline assignment: CDR1 KGHSH and CDR2 LQKENI. The V end lost 2 bases, the J end lost 5 bases, and 3 bases lay between the germline ends. The CDR3: CASSPETGELFF. CDR3 bases: TGTGCCAGCTCACCAGAGACCGGGGAGCTGTTTTTT.

V and J are TRBV7-3 and TRBJ2-7, with unresolved D. Trimming removed 0 bases at V and 5 bases at J, with 8 bases between. This CDR3 spans 13 amino acids. The germline CDR1 and CDR2 sequences are SGHTA and FQGTGA. CDR3 residues: CASSLTDDDEQYF. CDR3 DNA: TGTGCCAGCAGCTTAACAGACGATGACGAGCAGTACTTC.

The table lists this clone with a count of one. The chain combines TRBV18 with TRBJ1-2; the D is unclear. Germline V gene lookup returns CDR1 KGHSH and CDR2 LQKENI. This CDR3 contains 17 residues. Trimming removed 0 bases from V and 4 bases from J, with 18 bases in between. The CDR3 is CASSPPFQLRSIYGYTF. CDR3 DNA sequence: TGTGCCAGCTCACCACCTTTTCAGCTAAGATCGATCTATGGCTACACCTTC. Full variable domain (rest looked up from reference TRBV18 and TRBJ1-2): NAGVMQNPRHLVRRRGQEARLRCSPMKGHSHVYWYRQLPEEGLKFMVYLQKENIIDESGMPKERFSAEFPKEGPSILRIQQVVRGDSAAYFCASSPPFQLRSIYGYTFGSGTRLTVV.

The chain combines TRBV28 with TRBJ1-3; D unresolved. Between the trimmed V and J ends, which lost 5 bases and 4 bases, there was a span of 9 bases. The CDR3 is made up of 13 amino acids. Germline V lookup: CDR1 MDHEN, CDR2 SYDVKM. The CDR3 protein is CASSRLRGNTIYF. CDR3 nucleotide sequence: TGTGCCAGCAGTCGCCTCAGGGGAAACACCATATATTTT.

This rearrangement joins TRBV6-1 to TRBJ1-5, with unresolved D. V dropped 2 bases and J dropped 0 bases, with 11 bases sitting between them. Germline V gene lookup returns CDR1 MNHNS and CDR2 SASEGT. CDR3 length equals 16 residues. Here the CDR3 DNA reads TGTGCCAGCAGTGAAAAGGGCCTAGGTAGCAATCAGCCCCAGCATTTT. It specifies CASSEKGLGSNQPQHF.

V usage is TRBV7-3 and J usage is TRBJ1-3, with D maybe TRBD1 (6 bases). Trimming pared 5 bases from V and 0 bases from J, leaving 11 bases between. The CDR3 is 15 amino acids. Germline V lookup: CDR1 SGHTA, CDR2 FQGTGA. CDR3 amino acids: CASSMDSLSGNTIYF. The CDR3, as DNA: TGTGCCAGCAGCATGGACAGCCTCTCTGGAAACACCATATATTTT. Using reference TRBV7-3 and TRBJ1-3 for the parts outside the CDR3, the full variable domain is GAGVSQTPSNKVTEKGKYVELRCDPISGHTALYWYRQSLGQGPEFLIYFQGTGAADDSGLPNDRFFAVRPEGSVSTLKIQRTERGDSAVYLCASSMDSLSGNTIYFGEGSWLTVV.

This clone has only one observation. The rearrangement uses TRBV11-2 and TRBJ2-1; TRBD2 is a possible D gene (7 bases). This CDR3 spans 13 amino acids. Germline lookup yields CDR1 SGHAT and CDR2 FQNNGV. The germline V and J ends were trimmed by 3 bases and 9 bases, with 12 bases remaining between them. CDR3 loop: CASSFGGAVEQFF. The CDR3 nucleotides are TGTGCCAGCAGCTTTGGGGGGGCCGTTGAGCAGTTCTTC.

This sequence joins TRBV19 and TRBJ2-1, with D maybe TRBD1 (6 bases). Germline V gives CDR1 LNHDA, CDR2 SQIVND (reference sequence). This CDR3 contains 15 residues. Trimming took off 7 bases at V and 3 bases at J, with 16 bases between the two ends. In DNA form, the CDR3 reads TGTGCCAGTACCCCCCAGGACAGCCTCTACAATGAGCAGTTCTTC. It is translated as CASTPQDSLYNEQFF.

J is TRBJ2-4 and V is TRBV2; D could derive from TRBD1 or TRBD2 (5 bases each). V lost 0 bases to trimming and J lost 0 bases, with 9 bases between them. Germline V CDR1 and CDR2: SNHLY, FYNNEI. The CDR3 loop spans 16 amino acids. The CDR3 coding sequence is TGTGCCAGCAGTGAAGCGCTTGGGACAGCCAAAAACATTCAGTACTTC. Translation: CASSEALGTAKNIQYF.

V is TRBV7-3 and J is TRBJ2-2; D is ambiguous. Trimming pared 4 bases from V and 4 bases from J, leaving 1 base between. This CDR3 comprises 11 residues. The germline V gene has CDR1 SGHTA and CDR2 FQGTGA. The CDR3 spells CASSSTGELFF. As DNA, the CDR3 is TGTGCCAGCAGCTCCACCGGGGAGCTGTTTTTT.

V gene TRBV6-1 combines with J gene TRBJ2-2; D is possibly TRBD1 (5 bases). The CDR3 consists of 15 residues. Germline values: CDR1 MNHNS, CDR2 SASEGT. Trimming left V 1 base short and J 6 bases short, with 12 bases between. The CDR3 coding sequence is TGTGCCAGCAGTGAAGGTCCACAGGTCCCCGGGGAGCTGTTTTTT. Translation: CASSEGPQVPGELFF.

This clone was counted once. This chain uses TRBV15 with TRBJ1-1; no firm D call. With 3 bases removed from V and 1 base from J, the gap between germline ends came to 18 bases. Germline V CDR1 and CDR2: LNHNV, YYDKDF (reference sequence). The CDR3 has 17 residues. The CDR3 reads CATSSPSALSRNTEAFF. Written as DNA, the CDR3 is TGTGCCACCAGCAGCCCCTCCGCCCTAAGTCGGAACACTGAAGCTTTCTTT. Full variable domain (rest looked up from reference TRBV15 and TRBJ1-1): DAMVIQNPRYQVTQFGKPVTLSCSQTLNHNVMYWYQQKSSQAPKLLFHYYDKDFNNEADTPDNFQSRRPNTSFCFLDIRSPGLGDTAMYLCATSSPSALSRNTEAFFGQGTRLTVV.

The chain couples TRBV7-2 to TRBJ2-3; D is uncertain. V was pared by 1 base and J by 2 bases, with 13 bases between. Germline CDR1 is SGHTA and CDR2 is FQGNSA. CDR3 size: 16 residues. CDR3 coding DNA: TGTGCCAGCAGCTTAGGATGGAAGGCCAACACAGATACGCAGTATTTT. Its translation: CASSLGWKANTDTQYF.

This clone has only one observation. The chain links TRBV29-1 to TRBJ2-1; maybe TRBD1 (6 bases). V lost 1 base, J lost 2 bases, and 15 bases lay in between. CDR3 length: 16 amino acids. Germline lookup yields CDR1 SQVTM and CDR2 ANQGSEA. CDR3 residues: CSVEAPRTATYNEQFF. CDR3 nucleotide sequence: TGCAGCGTTGAAGCACCCCGGACAGCAACCTACAATGAGCAGTTCTTC.

The V gene is TRBV7-8, the J gene TRBJ2-2; 7 bases match TRBD1. CDR3 length: 16 residues. Germline V gives CDR1 SGHVS, CDR2 FQNEAQ. With 0 bases clipped from V and 2 bases from J, the junction kept 3 bases outside the gene matches. This CDR3 is CASSLAGQVNTGELFF. Here the CDR3 DNA reads TGTGCCAGCAGCTTAGCTGGACAGGTTAACACCGGGGAGCTGTTTTTT.

This clone was detected only once. This rearrangement joins TRBV19 to TRBJ1-1, with 7 bases that match TRBD1. CDR1 and CDR2 (germline): LNHDA, SQIVND (reference sequence). The CDR3 is 15 amino acids. Trimming cost V 5 bases and J 2 bases; bases outside gene matches: 8. The CDR3: CASSAGTASNTEAFF. CDR3 DNA sequence: TGTGCCAGTAGTGCGGGGACAGCCAGTAACACTGAAGCTTTCTTT.

This chain uses TRBV5-1 with TRBJ2-1, with 8 bases that match TRBD2. Trimming took 4 bases from V and 1 from J; bases not matched to a gene: 7. The CDR3 extends over 16 amino acids. Germline V gene lookup returns CDR1 SGHRS and CDR2 YFSETQ. CDR3 sequence: CASSPGGGLSYNEQFF. CDR3 DNA sequence: TGCGCCAGCAGCCCCGGGGGGGGGTTATCCTACAATGAGCAGTTCTTC.

The genes are TRBV7-9 and TRBJ1-2; D is undetermined. V shed 5 bases and J shed 6 bases, with 13 bases lying between them. The CDR3 contains 13 residues. Germline CDR1 reads SEHNR; CDR2 reads FQNEAQ (reference sequence). In nucleotides, the CDR3 is TGTGCCAGCAGCCTAATCGGGTTTGATGGCTACACCTTC. Its protein is CASSLIGFDGYTF.